These 22 T cell receptor beta chains came from one sample sequenced in a study of T cells in Graves' hyperthyroidism and ophthalmopathy. Authors of the study amplified TCR beta CDR3 regions from RNA transcripts. A first-round RT-PCR of the TCR CDR3 used the HTBI primer set. TCRdb recomputed calls from the multiplex PCR reads with MiXCR, one row per CDR3 protein. The sample holds 550,000 to 800,000 distinct CDR3 sequences; 17% are singletons and the top ten take 15%. The sequenced material came from blood. All receptors come from a man in his forties or fifties with Graves' hyperthyroidism.

This clonotype was detected many times. The genes are TRBV7-8 and TRBJ2-1; D tentatively fits TRBD1 or TRBD2 (6 bases each). The CDR3 runs 12 residues. The V gene's germline CDR1 is SGHVS and CDR2 FQNEAQ. V was pared by 5 bases and J by 9 bases, with 11 bases between. The CDR3 reads CASSRGGPEQFF. In DNA, the CDR3 is TGTGCCAGCAGCCGTGGGGGGCCTGAGCAGTTCTTC. The full variable domain, in which reference TRBV7-8 and TRBJ2-1 provide the parts outside the CDR3, is GAGVSQSPRYKVAKRGQDVALRCDPISGHVSLFWYQQALGQGPEFLTYFQNEAQLDKSGLPSDRFFAERPEGSVSTLKIQRTQQEDSAVYLCASSRGGPEQFFGPGTRLTVL.

The V gene is TRBV19, the J gene TRBJ2-7; D could derive from TRBD1 or TRBD2 (6 bases each). This CDR3 comprises 12 residues. V shed 11 bases and J shed 2 bases, with 13 bases lying between them. CDR1 LNHDA and CDR2 SQIVND come from the germline V gene (reference sequence). The CDR3 sequence: CAPGGQTYEQYF. CDR3 DNA sequence: TGTGCCCCCGGGGGACAAACCTACGAGCAGTACTTC.

This clonotype has ten or more counts. The V call is TRBV28, the J call TRBJ2-5, with 10 nucleotides matching TRBD1. Germline values: CDR1 MDHEN, CDR2 SYDVKM. The CDR3 covers 18 residues. V shed 1 base and J 5 bases; nucleotides not matched to a gene: 13. This chain's CDR3 is CASSLSGLFGTGVETQYF. Written as DNA, the CDR3 is TGTGCCAGCAGTTTATCCGGGCTTTTTGGGACAGGGGTGGAGACCCAGTACTTC.

This chain connects TRBV6-1 to TRBJ2-1; 9 nucleotides match TRBD2. V dropped 3 bases and J dropped 4; count of bases not matched to a gene: 4. Germline-derived CDR1 and CDR2 are MNHNS and SASEGT. This CDR3 region has 15 residues. The chain's CDR3 is CASSEVAGAYNEQFF. The DNA of the CDR3 is TGTGCCAGCAGTGAGGTAGCGGGAGCGTACAATGAGCAGTTCTTC.

This clonotype was recorded at least ten times. This chain connects TRBV10-1 to TRBJ1-6; no reliable D call. The CDR3 consists of 12 residues. Trimming took 0 bases from V and 8 from J, leaving 2 bases between them. Germline values: CDR1 WNHNN, CDR2 SYGVQD (reference sequence). The CDR3 here is CASSESYSPLHF. CDR3 sequence (DNA): TGCGCCAGCAGTGAGTCGTATTCACCCCTCCACTTT.

This clonotype has ten or more counts. CDR3 loop: CASSIQGSSYNEQFF. The CDR3 DNA is TGTGCCAGTAGTATTCAGGGTAGCTCCTACAATGAGCAGTTCTTC. The rearrangement uses TRBV19 and TRBJ2-1; maybe TRBD1 (5 bases). Germline CDR1 reads LNHDA; CDR2 reads SQIVND (reference sequence). V lost 3 bases, J lost 0 bases, and 9 bases lay in between. This CDR3 has 15 amino acids.

This clonotype was picked up a small number of times. The J gene is TRBJ1-5, the V gene TRBV18; tentatively, D is TRBD1 (6 bases). V dropped 3 bases and J dropped 8 bases, with 20 bases sitting between them. This CDR3 has 16 amino acids. Germline assignment: CDR1 KGHSH and CDR2 LQKENI. For the CDR3, the DNA is TGTGCCAGCTCACCGCGGGGGGCCACCTCCCTGGAGCCCCAGCATTTT. Its translation is CASSPRGATSLEPQHF.

In this sample, this clonotype turned up many times. The chain has TRBV24-1 and TRBJ2-3; D is uncertain. CDR1 and CDR2 (germline): KGHDR, SFDVKD. The CDR3 is 15 amino acids. The V end lost 0 bases, the J end lost 0 bases, and 6 bases lay between the germline ends. CDR3 loop: CATSDLGDSTDTQYF. CDR3 in DNA: TGTGCCACCAGTGATTTGGGAGACAGCACAGATACGCAGTATTTT.

This clonotype appeared a few times. The chain couples TRBV24-1 to TRBJ2-1, with 13 bases lining up with TRBD2. V lost 4 bases, J lost 0 bases, and 8 bases stayed unmatched. Germline values: CDR1 KGHDR, CDR2 SFDVKD. This CDR3 is built from 19 residues. The CDR3 sequence is CATSDRGLAGSSSYNEQFF. DNA for the CDR3: TGTGCCACCAGTGACCGGGGACTAGCGGGATCGAGCTCCTACAATGAGCAGTTCTTC.

Note on this clonotype: One base away lies a much larger clone, so this may be a sequencing read error. The chain is built from TRBV24-1 and TRBJ2-5, with TRBD2 matching 14 bases. V lost 4 bases to trimming and J lost 3 bases; unmatched junction nucleotides: 6. Germline V CDR1 and CDR2: KGHDR, SFDVKD. The CDR3 runs to 17 residues. The CDR3 DNA reads as TGTGCCACCAGTGAATCTCCGGGACTAGCGGGAGAAGAGACCCAGTACTTC. Residues: CATSESPGLAGEETQYF.

This clonotype was seen many times. The V call is TRBV2, the J call TRBJ2-3, with 8 nucleotides matching TRBD2. Germline V gives CDR1 SNHLY, CDR2 FYNNEI. Germline trimming cut 1 base from V and 3 bases from J; bases unmatched to any gene: 6. This CDR3 spans 16 amino acids. DNA for the CDR3: TGTGCCAGCAGTGAAGAATGGACTAGCTTAACAGATACGCAGTATTTT. Translation gives CASSEEWTSLTDTQYF.

This chain uses TRBV19 with TRBJ2-1; no reliable D call. The CDR3 is 11 amino acids. The V gene's germline CDR1 is LNHDA and CDR2 SQIVND (reference sequence). V lost 4 bases and J 6 bases, leaving 4 bases between the germline ends. CDR3 in amino acids: CASSTANEQFF. In nucleotides, the CDR3 is TGTGCCAGTAGTACGGCCAATGAGCAGTTCTTC.

CDR3 in amino acids: CASSLLQNNQPQHF. The CDR3 nucleotides are TGTGCCAGCAGTTTATTACAGAACAATCAGCCCCAGCATTTT. The chain recombines TRBV28 with TRBJ1-5, with no clear D. Trimming removed 1 base at V and 3 bases at J, with 7 bases between. The CDR3 totals 14 residues. The germline V gene has CDR1 MDHEN and CDR2 SYDVKM. The full variable domain, its missing parts supplied by reference TRBV28 and TRBJ1-5, is DVKVTQSSRYLVKRTGEKVFLECVQDMDHENMFWYRQDPGLGLRLIYFSYDVKMKEKGDIPEGYSVSREKKERFSLILESASTNQTSMYLCASSLLQNNQPQHFGDGTRLSIL.

This clonotype was observed at least ten times. The V gene is TRBV7-2, the J gene TRBJ2-3; 9 positions match TRBD2. V gave up 8 bases and J gave up 4 bases; unmatched junction bases: 7. This CDR3 region has 14 residues. CDR1 is SGHTA and CDR2 is FQGNSA in the germline V gene. The CDR3 loop reads CASLAGGGADTQYF. DNA for the CDR3: TGTGCCAGCCTGGCGGGAGGGGGAGCAGATACGCAGTATTTT.

This clonotype was seen repeatedly, ten times or more. This chain joins TRBV7-6 and TRBJ2-2; TRBD1 might be the D (6 bases). The CDR3 length is 15 residues. V lost 2 bases to trimming and J lost 4 bases, with 11 bases between them. Germline CDR1 reads SGHVS; CDR2 reads FNYEAQ. This CDR3 reads CASSLQGLATGELFF. The CDR3 DNA reads as TGTGCCAGCAGCTTACAGGGGCTAGCCACCGGGGAGCTGTTTTTT.

This sequence joins TRBV12-3 or TRBV12-4 and TRBJ2-3; a possible D gene is TRBD1 (5 bases). CDR3 length: 15 amino acids. V was pared by 2 bases and J by 0 bases, with 9 bases between. The CDR3 bases are TGTGCCAGCAGTTTACAGGGAATGAGCACAGATACGCAGTATTTT. Its translation is CASSLQGMSTDTQYF.

At least ten counts were recorded for this clonotype. CDR3 protein: CASSFGLADQETQYF. The CDR3 DNA follows: TGTGCCAGCAGCTTCGGACTAGCGGACCAAGAGACCCAGTACTTC. J is TRBJ2-5 and V is TRBV7-2, with 10 bases lining up with TRBD2. Unmatched junction bases numbered 1, after V lost 3 bases and J lost 0 bases. The CDR3 length is 15 residues. Germline V gene data show CDR1 as SGHTA and CDR2 as FQGNSA.

J is TRBJ1-2 and V is TRBV5-1; 7 bases are a match to TRBD1. V dropped 4 bases and J dropped 7; count of bases not matched to a gene: 7. The CDR3 runs 13 residues. CDR1 is SGHRS and CDR2 is YFSETQ in the germline V gene. The CDR3 loop reads CASSPQGERGYTF. In DNA, the CDR3 is TGCGCCAGCAGCCCCCAGGGGGAGCGTGGCTACACCTTC.

The V gene is TRBV4-1, the J gene TRBJ1-4; D unresolved. The CDR3 contains 15 residues. CDR1 is MGHRA and CDR2 is YSYEKL in the germline V gene. Deletions cut 4 bases from V and 0 bases from J, with 9 bases between. CDR3 nucleotide sequence: TGCGCCAGCAGCCCTTATACCACAACTAATGAAAAACTGTTTTTT. The encoded protein is CASSPYTTTNEKLFF.

This clonotype was counted ten times or more. The gene calls are TRBV5-1 and TRBJ2-3; 10 nucleotides align to TRBD2. V trimming: 5 bases; J trimming: 3 bases; junction bases outside the gene matches: 6. Germline-derived CDR1 and CDR2 are SGHRS and YFSETQ. The CDR3 spans 15 residues. CDR3 sequence reads: CASRTGTSVTDTQYF. CDR3 DNA sequence: TGCGCCAGCAGAACTGGGACTAGCGTAACAGATACGCAGTATTTT.

This clonotype was seen ten or more times. The gene calls are TRBV2 and TRBJ2-7, with D tentatively TRBD2 (6 bases). There are 14 residues in the CDR3. Trimming took 8 bases from V and 1 from J, leaving 15 bases between them. The V gene's germline CDR1 is SNHLY and CDR2 FYNNEI. For the CDR3, the DNA is TGTGCCAGCCGAAGGAGCGGGCTTTCCTACGAGCAGTACTTC. Translating gives CASRRSGLSYEQYF.

V is TRBV27 and J is TRBJ1-5; 7 nucleotides agree with TRBD1. The J segment lost 6 bases and the V segment lost 5 bases, leaving 7 bases of the junction unmatched. This CDR3 spans 14 amino acids. The germline V gene encodes CDR1 MNHEY and CDR2 SMNVEV (reference sequence). The CDR3 sequence: CASSPRQGTQPQHF. CDR3 nucleotide sequence: TGTGCCAGCAGTCCACGACAGGGAACTCAGCCCCAGCATTTT.